The 8 T cell receptor beta chains reported below all come from one sample, sequenced in a study of cytomegalovirus exposure and HLA in healthy donors (dated 2017 in TCRdb). Libraries were constructed by the immunoSEQ multiplex PCR assay. TCRdb took over this immuneACCESS table, retaining in-frame rearrangements with V and J assigned. Such tables are incomplete; in checked studies, under half of the missing clones stem from an unresolved V gene, and the remainder is unexplained. Within this sample are 130,000 or so clones, with about nine tenths of them counted one time only. Around 5.9% of the sample is taken by the ten largest. Sequencing was done on a sample of PBMCs. Receptor source: a woman aged 25 to 39 in good health and CMV-seropositive.

This rearrangement joins TRBV29-1 to TRBJ2-3; D might be TRBD2 (6 bases). In germline, CDR1 is SQVTM, CDR2 ANQGSEA. The germline V and J ends were trimmed by 2 bases and 4 bases, with 13 bases remaining between them. This CDR3 is built from 14 residues. The CDR3 region has the DNA TGCAGCGTTGAATCCGGGAGTATCTCAGATACGCAGTATTTT. Residues: CSVESGSISDTQYF.

The gene calls are TRBV4-1 and TRBJ1-1; D may be TRBD1 (5 bases). The CDR3 covers 14 residues. Germline V gives CDR1 MGHRA, CDR2 YSYEKL. The V gene lost 2 bases and the J gene lost 3 bases, with 10 bases spanning the gap. The CDR3 DNA reads TGCGCCAGCAGCCAACAAGACAGACACACTGAAGCTTTCTTT. It translates to CASSQQDRHTEAFF.

V usage is TRBV23-1 and J usage is TRBJ2-7; maybe TRBD1 (6 bases). TRBV23-1 is annotated as an ORF whose role is uncertain. CDR3 size: 17 residues. Trimming removed 0 bases from V and 3 bases from J, with 18 bases in between. The CDR3 nucleotides read TGCGCCAGCAGTCAATCGGAGGCGACAGGAGGCTTCTACGAGCAGTACTTC. It translates to CASSQSEATGGFYEQYF.

This CDR3 reads CASSHLRDRGLAKNIQYF. DNA of the CDR3: TGCGCCAGCAGCCACCTCCGGGACAGGGGTTTAGCCAAAAACATTCAGTACTTC. V and J are TRBV4-1 and TRBJ2-4; 10 bases map to TRBD1. The CDR3 covers 18 residues. J gave up 0 bases and V 3 bases, and 8 bases lay outside the gene matches. From germline, CDR1 is MGHRA and CDR2 YSYEKL.

The chain uses TRBV27 and TRBJ2-7, with TRBD1 identical over 7 bases. Germline V gene lookup returns CDR1 MNHEY and CDR2 SMNVEV (reference sequence). The CDR3 has 15 residues. After removal of 4 bases from V and 3 bases from J, the junction contained 9 bases not matched to a gene. The CDR3 region has the DNA TGTGCCAGCAGTTCCACCGGGACAGCGAACTACGAGCAGTACTTC. This codes for CASSSTGTANYEQYF.

The chain carries TRBV5-1 and TRBJ2-3; TRBD2 is a possible D gene (7 bases). The CDR3 loop spans 15 amino acids. The V end lost 1 base, the J end lost 4 bases, and 13 bases lay between the germline ends. Germline CDR1 reads SGHRS; CDR2 reads YFSETQ. The CDR3 sequence is CASSLWGGLADTQYF. CDR3 DNA: TGCGCCAGCAGCTTGTGGGGGGGCTTGGCAGATACGCAGTATTTT.

The chain couples TRBV15 to TRBJ2-1, with a tentative D call TRBD1 (6 bases). CDR1 and CDR2 from the germline V gene are LNHNV and YYDKDF (reference sequence). The CDR3 runs 16 residues. V gave up 6 bases and J gave up 2 bases, with 17 bases separating them. The CDR3 is CATRTNREPPYNEQFF. The CDR3 nucleotides read TGTGCCACCAGGACGAACAGGGAGCCCCCCTACAATGAGCAGTTCTTC.

This chain uses TRBV27 with TRBJ1-2, with D unclear. Trimming removed 2 bases at V and 0 bases at J, with 13 bases between. The CDR3 is 16 amino acids. CDR1 is MNHEY, CDR2 SMNVEV, per germline (reference sequence). The CDR3 sequence is CASSLSVGLANYGYTF. CDR3 sequence (DNA): TGTGCCAGCAGTTTAAGTGTAGGACTAGCTAACTATGGCTACACCTTC.